This TCR beta chain was sequenced for a study of T-cell reconstitution after alpha-beta-depleted transplantation in children. Preparing the TCRbeta library involved the use of unique molecular identifiers. TCRdb independently ran MiXCR on the PCR reads; one entry per CDR3 protein. The sample contains a few hundred thousand distinct CDR3 sequences, around 9.9% of which appear only once. The germline CDR1 and CDR2 sequences are SGHVS and FNYEAQ. The CDR3 has 17 residues. Trimming shortened V by 0 bases and J by 6 bases, and 20 bases separated the two germline ends. Overall study findings and caveats: In patients about two months after transplant, alpha-beta T cells reportedly arose from several hundred expanded graft clones.

As concerns this clonotype: No antigen is known for it.

This specimen was PBMCs, taken before TCRalphabeta/CD19-depleted stem cell transplant. The chain couples TRBV7-6 to TRBJ1-2; D uncertain. The sequence was obtained from a child less than two years old with acute myeloid leukemia, due to receive a stem cell transplant. The CDR3 sequence: CASSLARRDIERNGYTF. Here the CDR3 DNA reads TGTGCCAGCAGCTTAGCGCGGAGGGATATCGAGAGGAATGGCTACACCTTC.